Listed here are 15 T cell receptor beta chains from one sample, sequenced in a study of blood T cells in healthy people across ages. Combining a sample-barcoded 5' primer with a J-beta primer mix, a second PCR ran for roughly 7 to 12 cycles. TCRdb used MiXCR to reprocess the 5' RACE reads, holding one entry per CDR3 protein. This sample has more than 1,400,000 distinct CDR3 sequences, with approximately 42% found just once. Sequenced input: blood. The receptors stem from a woman aged 18-29 years in good health.

The chain has TRBV7-2 and TRBJ1-2; D is unclear. The germline V and J ends were trimmed by 3 bases and 8 bases, with 13 bases remaining between them. This CDR3 is 13 amino acids long. Germline V lookup: CDR1 SGHTA, CDR2 FQGNSA. CDR3 amino acids: CASSFHGERGYTF. The CDR3 nucleotides read TGTGCCAGCAGCTTTCACGGGGAACGGGGCTACACCTTC.

The chain couples TRBV27 to TRBJ2-5; D is unclear. The CDR3 length is 14 residues. V lost 7 bases and J 1 base, leaving 13 bases between the germline ends. Germline-derived CDR1 and CDR2 are MNHEY and SMNVEV (reference sequence). Written as DNA, the CDR3 is TGTGCCAGCACCCGAAAGGGCCGCCAAGAGACCCAGTACTTC. It translates to CASTRKGRQETQYF.

Only a few counts were recorded for this clonotype. The V gene is TRBV10-2, the J gene TRBJ2-5, with TRBD2 matching over 9 bases. With V trimmed by 10 bases and J by 11 bases, 23 bases remained unmatched. The CDR3 sequence is 16 residues long. Germline V gives CDR1 WSHSY, CDR2 SAAADI. CDR3 loop: CANGGLAGVYGNEQYF. CDR3 bases: TGCGCCAACGGGGGCTTAGCGGGAGTCTACGGCAATGAGCAGTACTTC.

The chain is built from TRBV24-1 and TRBJ1-1, with D unresolved. The CDR3 covers 15 residues. The V end was cut by 1 base, the J end by 1 base, with 9 bases between. Germline V gene data show CDR1 as KGHDR and CDR2 as SFDVKD. Here the CDR3 reads CATSDFSQRNTEAFF. In DNA, the CDR3 is TGTGCCACCAGTGATTTTTCCCAGAGGAACACTGAAGCTTTCTTT.

This chain links TRBV12-3 or TRBV12-4 with TRBJ1-2; TRBD1 aligns across 7 bases. With 6 bases clipped from V and 12 bases from J, the junction kept 16 bases outside the gene matches. This CDR3 region has 14 residues. Here the CDR3 reads CASSPRGSSGGNTF. In DNA form, the CDR3 reads TGTGCCAGCAGCCCCCGGGGAAGTTCAGGGGGAAACACCTTC.

About this clonotype: It may be a read error: a sequence one base away is much more abundant. The rearrangement uses TRBV20-1 and TRBJ2-1; D call uncertain. The CDR3 has 12 residues. Deletions cut 5 bases from V and 6 bases from J, with 11 bases between. The germline CDR1 and CDR2 sequences are DFQATT and SNEGSKA (reference sequence). CDR3 bases: TGCAGTGCTGCCCGTTTAATCAATGAGCAGTTCTTC. It yields the protein CSAARLINEQFF.

This clonotype was seen more than once but under ten times. The chain has TRBV27 and TRBJ2-5; 7 nucleotides agree with TRBD1. The germline gives CDR1 MNHEY, CDR2 SMNVEV (reference sequence). CDR3 size: 16 residues. Unmatched junction bases numbered 13, after V lost 6 bases and J lost 3 bases. The CDR3 loop reads CASSRTDREGEETQYF. The CDR3 DNA reads TGTGCCAGCAGCCGAACCGACAGGGAAGGGGAAGAGACCCAGTACTTC.

The chain joins TRBV11-2 to TRBJ2-3; the match to TRBD2 covers 11 bases. With V trimmed by 1 base and J by 5 bases, 8 bases remained unmatched. The CDR3 extends over 17 amino acids. Germline values: CDR1 SGHAT, CDR2 FQNNGV. CDR3 nucleotides: TGTGCCAGCAGCTTAGGGGGTAGCGGGAGGGCCAAAGATACGCAGTATTTT. Protein sequence: CASSLGGSGRAKDTQYF.

This clonotype was observed a few times. V is TRBV27 and J is TRBJ2-1; weak D call: TRBD2 (5 bases). The J call may be wrong; the DNA end is better matched by TRBJ2-7. The CDR3 has 14 residues. Germline V lookup: CDR1 MNHEY, CDR2 SMNVEV (reference sequence). The CDR3 DNA reads as TGTGCCAGCAGTTTAACGGGGTCCTACAATGAGCAGTACTTC. It encodes CASSLTGSYNEQYF.

This clonotype was detected only a few times. The rearrangement joins TRBV15 to TRBJ2-3; perhaps TRBD1 as D (5 bases). The V gene lost 1 base and the J gene lost 4 bases, with 9 bases spanning the gap. CDR3 size: 14 residues. The germline gives CDR1 LNHNV, CDR2 YYDKDF (reference sequence). CDR3 in DNA: TGTGCCACCAGCAGAGGCAGGGAAGCAGATACGCAGTATTTT. Amino acid sequence: CATSRGREADTQYF.

Notes on this clonotype: No DNA is shown, since the ends of the CDR3 on it are uncertain; the CDR3 is the one TCRdb lists. This chain's CDR3 is CATLPRGLKNYGCTF. V usage is TRBV10-3 and J usage is TRBJ1-2; no DNA check was done on the table's D call, TRBD1. Germline assignment: CDR1 ENHRY and CDR2 SYGVKD. The CDR3 spans 15 residues, counting both ends.

This clonotype showed up just a few times. V usage is TRBV6-5 and J usage is TRBJ1-1; D ambiguous. Trimming removed 5 bases at V and 4 bases at J, with 11 bases between. Germline CDR1 and CDR2: MNHEY and SVGAGI. The CDR3 spans 13 residues. The CDR3 region has the DNA TGTGCCAGCAGTCCCGATCCGGGCACTGAAGCTTTCTTT. Its protein product is CASSPDPGTEAFF.

This clonotype has more than one count but fewer than ten. This chain connects TRBV11-1 to TRBJ2-2; a weak D match, TRBD1 (5 bases). Germline CDR1 is SGHAT and CDR2 is FQDESV (reference sequence). V lost 1 base, J lost 0 bases, and 6 bases lay in between. The CDR3 is 15 residues long. CDR3 nucleotide sequence: TGTGCCAGCAGCTTAGGGACAACGAACACCGGGGAGCTGTTTTTT. This sequence encodes CASSLGTTNTGELFF.

The chain links TRBV6-5 to TRBJ2-5; D may be TRBD1 (5 bases). This CDR3 contains 13 residues. Trimming removed 2 bases from V and 4 bases from J, with 8 bases in between. The V gene's germline CDR1 is MNHEY and CDR2 SVGAGI. CDR3 sequence: CASSYRGTETQYF. CDR3 nucleotides: TGTGCCAGCAGTTACAGGGGTACAGAGACCCAGTACTTC.

This clonotype was counted between two and nine times. V usage is TRBV5-1 and J usage is TRBJ2-1; D could derive from TRBD1 or TRBD2 (6 bases each). The V end was cut by 2 bases, the J end by 10 bases, with 16 bases between. Germline V gene lookup returns CDR1 SGHRS and CDR2 YFSETQ. The CDR3 sequence is 14 residues long. CDR3 in amino acids: CASSLQGREREQFF. In DNA, the CDR3 is TGCGCCAGCAGCTTACAGGGTCGGGAGAGGGAGCAGTTCTTC.